Listed here are 3 T cell receptor beta chains from one sample, sequenced in a study of control samples from healthy donors and cancer patients. Sequencing used immunoSEQ multiplex PCR; TCRdb keeps in-frame clones, though not all of them. The data hold about 89,000 clones, with approximately 86% observed a single time. The sequenced sample was blood. All receptors derive from a young man in good health.

This clone has more than one count but fewer than ten. This chain joins TRBV9 and TRBJ1-2; D is unclear. Between the trimmed V and J ends, which lost 0 bases and 3 bases, there was a span of 9 bases. Per the germline V gene, CDR1 is SGDLS and CDR2 is YYNGEE. This CDR3 spans 14 amino acids. The CDR3 nucleotides are TGTGCCAGCAGCGTAGGGAGGTGGGACTATGGCTACACCTTC. Protein: CASSVGRWDYGYTF.

The rearrangement links TRBV4-1 to TRBJ2-5; 7 bases map to TRBD2. Germline V gives CDR1 MGHRA, CDR2 YSYEKL. The V segment lost 4 bases and the J segment 1 base; nucleotides outside the gene matches: 6. The CDR3 runs 15 residues. CDR3 residues: CASSLQWGGQETQYF. The CDR3 nucleotides read TGCGCCAGCAGCCTACAATGGGGGGGCCAAGAGACCCAGTACTTC.

V is TRBV11-2 and J is TRBJ2-5, with TRBD2 matching over 12 bases. This CDR3 is 17 amino acids long. CDR1 and CDR2 (germline): SGHAT, FQNNGV. J gave up 2 bases and V 5 bases, and 9 bases lay outside the gene matches. CDR3 region: CASSPGTSGWEQETQYF. As DNA, the CDR3 is TGTGCCAGCAGCCCCGGGACTAGCGGGTGGGAACAAGAGACCCAGTACTTC.